This TCR beta chain was recovered during a study of identical twins. Donors were all healthy Caucasians. TCRdb reanalysed the 5' RACE reads using MiXCR and keeps one entry per CDR3 protein. This table holds just over 450,000 distinct CDR3 sequences, 12% to 15% found once. The V and J ends lost 4 bases and 4 bases respectively, with 10 bases between them. The CDR3 runs to 13 residues. The germline V gene has CDR1 MDHEN and CDR2 SYDVKM. This clonotype was counted at least ten times. These data are also associated with another study on yellow fever vaccine responses in identical twins.

Sequenced input: CD4+ T cells sorted from blood. V usage is TRBV28 and J usage is TRBJ2-5; TRBD1 is a possible D gene (5 bases). This receptor was taken from a woman aged 18-29 years in good health. The CDR3: CASSSSGLETQYF. DNA of the CDR3: TGTGCCAGCAGTTCGTCAGGGTTAGAGACCCAGTACTTC.